These 19 T cell receptor beta chains share one sample of origin, sequenced in a study of early T cells in non-severe SARS-CoV-2 infection. TCRdb analysed the 5' RACE reads with MiXCR anew, one entry per CDR3 protein. The sample includes around 67,000 distinct CDR3 sequences, 9.5% to 15% of them seen just once. Sample: whole blood. Source of these receptors: an adult who was a healthcare worker with PCR-confirmed SARS-CoV-2 infection or an uninfected control (not recorded which).

The chain has TRBV11-2 and TRBJ2-7; D may be TRBD2 (5 bases). The CDR3 runs to 14 residues. The V end was cut by 4 bases, the J end by 2 bases, with 12 bases between. Germline values: CDR1 SGHAT, CDR2 FQNNGV. CDR3 nucleotides: TGTGCCAGCAGCTCCGTTCGGGGAACCTACGAGCAGTACTTC. This codes for CASSSVRGTYEQYF.

This clonotype was recorded many times. J is TRBJ1-5 and V is TRBV6-2 or TRBV6-3; 7 positions match TRBD1. The trim removed 7 bases at V and 2 bases at J, leaving 5 bases unmatched. Germline V gives CDR1 MNHEY, CDR2 SVGEGT. This CDR3 has 14 residues. The CDR3 is CASTLGQGNQPQHF. The CDR3 DNA reads TGTGCCAGCACCCTTGGACAGGGCAATCAGCCCCAGCATTTT.

This clonotype was recorded many times. J is TRBJ2-6 and V is TRBV7-6; D not resolved. Deletions cut 1 base from V and 0 bases from J, with 4 bases between. The CDR3 is 15 residues long. The germline V gene encodes CDR1 SGHVS and CDR2 FNYEAQ. The chain's CDR3 is CASSLESSGANVLTF. CDR3 bases: TGTGCCAGCAGCTTAGAAAGCTCTGGGGCCAACGTCCTGACTTTC.

This clonotype was seen at least ten times. The chain is built from TRBV12-3 or TRBV12-4 and TRBJ2-5; possibly TRBD2 for D (6 bases). With 4 bases removed from V and 5 bases from J, the gap between germline ends came to 17 bases. This CDR3 is 15 amino acids long. Here the CDR3 DNA reads TGTGCCAGCAGTTCCCGGGAGATGTTGGTTGAGACCCAGTACTTC. Amino acids: CASSSREMLVETQYF.

The genes are TRBV25-1 and TRBJ1-1; D is undetermined. Germline CDR1 and CDR2: MGHDK and SYGVNS. Trimming shortened V by 4 bases and J by 1 base, and 7 bases separated the two germline ends. CDR3 length: 13 amino acids. The chain's CDR3 is CASSAGPNTEAFF. In nucleotides, the CDR3 is TGTGCCAGCAGTGCCGGGCCGAACACTGAAGCTTTCTTT. The full variable domain, completed using reference TRBV25-1 and TRBJ1-1, is EADIYQTPRYLVIGTGKKITLECSQTMGHDKMYWYQQDPGMELHLIHYSYGVNSTEKGDLSSESTVSRIRTEHFPLTLESARPSHTSQYLCASSAGPNTEAFFGQGTRLTVV.

This clonotype was picked up many times. The chain recombines TRBV6-2 or TRBV6-3 with TRBJ1-1, with D possibly matching TRBD1 (5 bases). This CDR3 comprises 15 residues. Trimming cost V 2 bases and J 4 bases, with 14 bases left between them. Germline V CDR1 and CDR2: MNHEY, SVGEGT. This CDR3 reads CASSYGVGDATEAFF. DNA of the CDR3: TGTGCCAGCAGTTACGGTGTCGGGGACGCCACTGAAGCTTTCTTT.

There are many counts of this clonotype. The chain combines TRBV29-1 with TRBJ2-7, with D maybe TRBD2 (5 bases). Germline CDR1 SQVTM, CDR2 ANQGSEA. CDR3 size: 11 residues. The CDR3 DNA reads TGCAGGGACTCCCTCGCCTACGAGCAGTACTTC. Amino acids: CRDSLAYEQYF.

This clonotype was observed at least ten times. The chain couples TRBV10-3 to TRBJ2-3, with D possibly being TRBD2 (6 bases). V dropped 0 bases and J dropped 4 bases, with 8 bases sitting between them. CDR3 size: 14 residues. Germline loops: CDR1 ENHRY, CDR2 SYGVKD. This CDR3 is CAISESGGSDTQYF. In DNA, the CDR3 is TGTGCCATCAGTGAGTCCGGGGGATCAGATACGCAGTATTTT.

This clonotype was recorded many times. The chain links TRBV7-9 to TRBJ2-3; tentatively, D is TRBD2 (6 bases). Germline V gene sequence: CDR1 SEHNR, CDR2 FQNEAQ (reference sequence). This CDR3 is built from 15 residues. V dropped 5 bases and J dropped 1 base, with 13 bases sitting between them. Written as DNA, the CDR3 is TGTGCCAGCAGCCAGGAGGGTGGAGGCACAGATACGCAGTATTTT. Residues: CASSQEGGGTDTQYF.

The genes are TRBV20-1 and TRBJ2-7; 12 nucleotides match TRBD2. CDR1 and CDR2 from the germline V gene are DFQATT and SNEGSKA (reference sequence). Trimming cost V 5 bases and J 1 base; bases outside gene matches: 3. The length of the CDR3 is 14 residues. The CDR3 nucleotides are TGCAGTGCTCCACTAGCGGGAGGATCCTACGAGCAGTACTTC. Protein: CSAPLAGGSYEQYF.

In this sample, this clonotype turned up many times. CDR3 sequence: CASSGRLAGRPRETQYF. CDR3 DNA sequence: TGTGCCAGCAGCGGTCGACTAGCGGGCCGCCCCCGGGAGACCCAGTACTTC. The chain uses TRBV11-2 and TRBJ2-5, with 10 bases lining up with TRBD2. In germline, CDR1 is SGHAT, CDR2 FQNNGV. This CDR3 spans 17 amino acids. The V gene end was trimmed by 5 bases and the J gene end by 5 bases; junction bases not matched to a gene: 14.

This clonotype was detected ten times or more. The rearrangement links TRBV20-1 to TRBJ2-1; D gene unclear. The CDR3 has 13 amino acids. Trimming cost V 4 bases and J 4 bases, with 11 bases left between them. Germline CDR1 and CDR2: DFQATT and SNEGSKA (reference sequence). The CDR3 coding sequence is TGCAGTGCTATAACCGCCAAATACAATGAGCAGTTCTTC. Encoded protein: CSAITAKYNEQFF.

In its sample, this clonotype was seen a few times. CDR3 nucleotides: TGTGCCAGCAGCCCTAAGGGACTAGGAGTGGTTACGCAGTATTTT. Protein sequence: CASSPKGLGVVTQYF. J is TRBJ2-3 and V is TRBV7-9; 8 bases match TRBD2. The J segment lost 8 bases and the V segment lost 5 bases, leaving 12 bases of the junction unmatched. The CDR3 has 15 amino acids. Germline CDR1 SEHNR, CDR2 FQNEAQ (reference sequence). Using reference TRBV7-9 and TRBJ2-3 for the parts outside the CDR3, the full variable domain is DTGVSQNPRHKITKRGQNVTFRCDPISEHNRLYWYRQTLGQGPEFLTYFQNEAQLEKSRLLSDRFSAERPKGSFSTLEIQRTEQGDSAMYLCASSPKGLGVVTQYFGPGTRLTVL.

This clonotype showed up many times. This sequence joins TRBV28 and TRBJ1-1; D not certain. Germline V gene data show CDR1 as MDHEN and CDR2 as SYDVKM. The CDR3 covers 12 residues. Trimming removed 4 bases from V and 5 bases from J, with 8 bases in between. This CDR3 is CASSWGRTEAFF. The CDR3, as DNA: TGTGCCAGCAGTTGGGGAAGGACTGAAGCTTTCTTT.

This clonotype was counted many times. This chain joins TRBV30 and TRBJ2-6; TRBD1 matches 10 bases. Germline values: CDR1 GTSNPN, CDR2 SVGIG (reference sequence). CDR3 length: 18 amino acids. The trim removed 2 bases at V and 2 bases at J, leaving 9 bases unmatched. The CDR3 DNA follows: TGTGCCTGGAGTAACCTCTGGGACAGGGGCGCTGGGGCCAACGTCCTGACTTTC. Amino acid sequence: CAWSNLWDRGAGANVLTF.

There are many counts of this clonotype. The chain links TRBV10-2 to TRBJ1-1, with D hard to call. V lost 7 bases and J lost 1, with 10 bases in between. Germline V gene sequence: CDR1 WSHSY, CDR2 SAAADI. The CDR3 is made up of 13 amino acids. The CDR3 region is CASIGFANTEAFF. In DNA form, the CDR3 reads TGCGCCAGCATAGGGTTTGCGAACACTGAAGCTTTCTTT.

Ten or more counts support this clonotype. V usage is TRBV6-2 or TRBV6-3 and J usage is TRBJ1-1, with D uncertain. Deletions cut 3 bases from V and 2 bases from J, with 13 bases between. The CDR3 has 15 amino acids. Germline CDR1 MNHEY, CDR2 SVGEGT. CDR3 sequence reads: CASSYSVSVNTEAFF. For the CDR3, the DNA is TGTGCCAGCAGTTATTCGGTGAGCGTCAACACTGAAGCTTTCTTT.

This clonotype has ten or more counts. This chain joins TRBV7-6 and TRBJ2-7, with 9 positions matching TRBD2. This CDR3 is built from 14 residues. CDR1 is SGHVS, CDR2 FNYEAQ, per germline. The trim removed 3 bases at V and 4 bases at J, leaving 4 bases unmatched. This CDR3 reads CASSLASGEYEQYF. CDR3 coding DNA: TGTGCCAGCAGCTTGGCTAGCGGGGAGTACGAGCAGTACTTC.

This clonotype was seen a handful of times. V is TRBV7-6 and J is TRBJ2-7; a possible D gene is TRBD2 (5 bases). The CDR3 is 15 amino acids. The V and J ends lost 3 bases and 5 bases respectively, with 17 bases between them. CDR1 SGHVS and CDR2 FNYEAQ come from the germline V gene. This CDR3 is CASSFAGGSVHEQYF. The CDR3 DNA is TGTGCCAGCAGCTTCGCGGGCGGGTCAGTCCACGAGCAGTACTTC.